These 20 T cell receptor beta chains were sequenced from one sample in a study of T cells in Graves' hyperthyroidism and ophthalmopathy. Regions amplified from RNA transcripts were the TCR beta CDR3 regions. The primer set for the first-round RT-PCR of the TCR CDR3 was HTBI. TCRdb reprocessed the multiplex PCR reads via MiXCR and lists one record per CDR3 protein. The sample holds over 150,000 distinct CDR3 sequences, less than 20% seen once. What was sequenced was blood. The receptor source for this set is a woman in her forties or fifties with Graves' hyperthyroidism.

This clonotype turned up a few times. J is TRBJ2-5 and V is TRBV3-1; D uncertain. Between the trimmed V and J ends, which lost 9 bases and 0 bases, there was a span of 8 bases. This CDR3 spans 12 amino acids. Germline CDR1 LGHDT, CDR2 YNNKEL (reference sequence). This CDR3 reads CARATDQETQYF. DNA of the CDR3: TGTGCCAGAGCGACGGACCAAGAGACCCAGTACTTC.

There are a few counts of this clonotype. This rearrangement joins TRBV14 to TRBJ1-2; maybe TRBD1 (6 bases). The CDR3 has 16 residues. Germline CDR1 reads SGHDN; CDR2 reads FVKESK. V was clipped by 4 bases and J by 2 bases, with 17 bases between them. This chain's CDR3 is CASSRNAGTRNYGYTF. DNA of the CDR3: TGTGCCAGCAGCCGAAACGCCGGGACACGCAACTATGGCTACACCTTC.

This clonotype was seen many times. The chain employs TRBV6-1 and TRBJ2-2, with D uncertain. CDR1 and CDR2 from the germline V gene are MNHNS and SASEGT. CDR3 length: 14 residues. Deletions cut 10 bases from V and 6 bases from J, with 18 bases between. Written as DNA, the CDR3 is TGTGCCACCTGGACCGGAAGAAATCCCGGGGAGCTGTTTTTT. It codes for CATWTGRNPGELFF.

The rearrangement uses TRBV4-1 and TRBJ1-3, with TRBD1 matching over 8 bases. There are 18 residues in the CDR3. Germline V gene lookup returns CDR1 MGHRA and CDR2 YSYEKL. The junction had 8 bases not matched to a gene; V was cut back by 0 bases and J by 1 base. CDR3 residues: CASSQEGGRGLSGNTIYF. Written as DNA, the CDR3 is TGCGCCAGCAGCCAAGAAGGAGGCAGGGGGCTTTCTGGAAACACCATATATTTT.

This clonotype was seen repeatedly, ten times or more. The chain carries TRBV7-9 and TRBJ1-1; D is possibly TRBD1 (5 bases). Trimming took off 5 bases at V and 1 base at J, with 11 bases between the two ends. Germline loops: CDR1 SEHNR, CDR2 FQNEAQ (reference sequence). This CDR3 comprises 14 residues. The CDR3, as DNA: TGTGCCAGCAGCCGCCGGGACTGGAACACTGAAGCTTTCTTT. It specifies CASSRRDWNTEAFF.

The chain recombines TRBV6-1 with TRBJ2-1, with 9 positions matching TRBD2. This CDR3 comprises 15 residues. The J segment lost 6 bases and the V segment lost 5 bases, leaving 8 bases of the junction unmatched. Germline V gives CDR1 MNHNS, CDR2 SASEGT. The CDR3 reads CASSWVAGAGNEQFF. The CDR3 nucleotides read TGTGCCAGCAGTTGGGTAGCGGGAGCTGGCAATGAGCAGTTCTTC.

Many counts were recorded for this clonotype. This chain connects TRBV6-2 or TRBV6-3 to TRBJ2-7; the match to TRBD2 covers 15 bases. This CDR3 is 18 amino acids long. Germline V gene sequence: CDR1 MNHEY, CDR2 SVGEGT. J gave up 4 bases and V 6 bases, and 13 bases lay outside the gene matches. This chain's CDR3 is CASSQKGLAGGSRYEQYF. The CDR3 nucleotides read TGTGCCAGCAGCCAAAAAGGACTAGCGGGAGGGTCGCGGTACGAGCAGTACTTC.

This chain's CDR3 is CASSANPGQGAGGNTIYF. The DNA of the CDR3 is TGTGCCAGCAGCGCTAACCCGGGACAGGGGGCGGGGGGAAACACCATATATTTT. This sequence joins TRBV9 and TRBJ1-3; 12 nucleotides agree with TRBD1. From germline, CDR1 is SGDLS and CDR2 YYNGEE. Losses at the gene ends were 3 bases for V and 4 bases for J; bases not matched to a gene: 11. This CDR3 has 18 amino acids.

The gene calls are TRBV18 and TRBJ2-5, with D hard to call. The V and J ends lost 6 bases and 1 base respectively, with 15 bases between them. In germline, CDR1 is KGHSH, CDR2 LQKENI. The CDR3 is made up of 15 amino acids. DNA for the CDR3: TGTGCCAGCTCCCGGCGGCAGGCAGTCCAAGAGACCCAGTACTTC. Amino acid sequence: CASSRRQAVQETQYF.

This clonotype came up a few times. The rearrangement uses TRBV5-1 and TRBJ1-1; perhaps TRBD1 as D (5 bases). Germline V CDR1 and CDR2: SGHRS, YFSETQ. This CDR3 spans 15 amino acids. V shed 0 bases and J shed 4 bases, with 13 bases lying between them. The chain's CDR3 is CASSLGGGGSTEAFF. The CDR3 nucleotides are TGCGCCAGCAGCTTGGGGGGCGGCGGGAGCACTGAAGCTTTCTTT. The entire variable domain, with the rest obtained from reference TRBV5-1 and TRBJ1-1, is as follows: KAGVTQTPRYLIKTRGQQVTLSCSPISGHRSVSWYQQTPGQGLQFLFEYFSETQRNKGNFPGRFSGRQFSNSRSEMNVSTLELGDSALYLCASSLGGGGSTEAFFGQGTRLTVV.

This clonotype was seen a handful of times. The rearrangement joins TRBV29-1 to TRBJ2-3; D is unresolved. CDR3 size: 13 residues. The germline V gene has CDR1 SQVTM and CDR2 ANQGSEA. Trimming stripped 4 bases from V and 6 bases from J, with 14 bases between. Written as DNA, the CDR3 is TGCAGCGTTGGATTCAACGTGGGTGATACGCAGTATTTT. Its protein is CSVGFNVGDTQYF.

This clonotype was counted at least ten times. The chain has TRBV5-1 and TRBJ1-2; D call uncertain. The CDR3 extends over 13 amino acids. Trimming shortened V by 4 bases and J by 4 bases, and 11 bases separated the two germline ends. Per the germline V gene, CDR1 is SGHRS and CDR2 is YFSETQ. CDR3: CASSPAQIYGYTF. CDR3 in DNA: TGCGCCAGCAGCCCCGCGCAAATCTATGGCTACACCTTC.

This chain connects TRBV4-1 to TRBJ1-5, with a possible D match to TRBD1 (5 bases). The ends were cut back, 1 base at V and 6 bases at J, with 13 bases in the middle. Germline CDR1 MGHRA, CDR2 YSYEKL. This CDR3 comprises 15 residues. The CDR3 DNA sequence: TGCGCCAGCAGCCAAGGAGCAGGGCTAGCTCAGCCCCAGCATTTT. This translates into CASSQGAGLAQPQHF.

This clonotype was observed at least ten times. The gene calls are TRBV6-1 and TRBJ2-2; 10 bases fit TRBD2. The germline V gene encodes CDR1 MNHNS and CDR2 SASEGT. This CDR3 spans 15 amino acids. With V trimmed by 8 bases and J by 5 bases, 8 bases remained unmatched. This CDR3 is CASSKREGRTGELFF. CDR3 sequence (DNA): TGTGCCAGCTCAAAGCGGGAGGGCCGTACCGGGGAGCTGTTTTTT.

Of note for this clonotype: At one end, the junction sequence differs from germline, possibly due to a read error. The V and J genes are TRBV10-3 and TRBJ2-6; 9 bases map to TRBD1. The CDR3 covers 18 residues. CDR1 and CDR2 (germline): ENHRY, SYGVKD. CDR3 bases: TGTGCCATCAGTGAGTCGACAGGGGGAAACTCTGGGGTCAACGTCCTGACTTTC. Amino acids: CAISESTGGNSGVNVLTF.

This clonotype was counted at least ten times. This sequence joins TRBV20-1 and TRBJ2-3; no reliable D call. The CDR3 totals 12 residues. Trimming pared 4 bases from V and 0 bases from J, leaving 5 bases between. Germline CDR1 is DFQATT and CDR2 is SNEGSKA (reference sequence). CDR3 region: CSAKASTDTQYF. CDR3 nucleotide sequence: TGCAGTGCTAAGGCGAGCACAGATACGCAGTATTTT.

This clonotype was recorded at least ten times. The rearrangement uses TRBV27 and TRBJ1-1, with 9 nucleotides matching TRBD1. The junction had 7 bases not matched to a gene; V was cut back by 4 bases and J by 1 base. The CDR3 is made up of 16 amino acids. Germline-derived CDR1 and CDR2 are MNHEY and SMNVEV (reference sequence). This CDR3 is CASSSLRQGENTEAFF. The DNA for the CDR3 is TGTGCCAGCAGTTCACTCAGACAGGGGGAGAACACTGAAGCTTTCTTT.

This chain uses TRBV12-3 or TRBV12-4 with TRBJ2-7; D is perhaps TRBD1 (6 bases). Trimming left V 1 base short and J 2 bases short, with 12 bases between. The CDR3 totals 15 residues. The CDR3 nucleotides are TGTGCCAGCAGTTTAGGGCAGGGGATAGCCTACGAGCAGTACTTC. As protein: CASSLGQGIAYEQYF.

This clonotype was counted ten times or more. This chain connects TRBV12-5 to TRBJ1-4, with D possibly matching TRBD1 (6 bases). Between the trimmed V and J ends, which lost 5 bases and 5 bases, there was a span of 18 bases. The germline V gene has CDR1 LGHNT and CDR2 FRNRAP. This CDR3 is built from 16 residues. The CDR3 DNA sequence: TGTGCTAGTGGTCCCTATCCGTGGGGGGCGAATGAAAAACTGTTTTTT. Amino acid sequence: CASGPYPWGANEKLFF. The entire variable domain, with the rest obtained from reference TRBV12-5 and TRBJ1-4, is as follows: DARVTQTPRHKVTEMGQEVTMRCQPILGHNTVFWYRQTMMQGLELLAYFRNRAPLDDSGMPKDRFSAEMPDATLATLKIQPSEPRDSAVYFCASGPYPWGANEKLFFGSGTQLSVL.

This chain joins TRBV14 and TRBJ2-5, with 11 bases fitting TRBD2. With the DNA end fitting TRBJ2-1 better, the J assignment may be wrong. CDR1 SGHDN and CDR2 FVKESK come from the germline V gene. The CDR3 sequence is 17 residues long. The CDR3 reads CASSQRRTSGWEETQFF. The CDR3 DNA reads TGTGCCAGCAGCCAACGACGGACTAGCGGGTGGGAGGAGACCCAGTTCTTC.